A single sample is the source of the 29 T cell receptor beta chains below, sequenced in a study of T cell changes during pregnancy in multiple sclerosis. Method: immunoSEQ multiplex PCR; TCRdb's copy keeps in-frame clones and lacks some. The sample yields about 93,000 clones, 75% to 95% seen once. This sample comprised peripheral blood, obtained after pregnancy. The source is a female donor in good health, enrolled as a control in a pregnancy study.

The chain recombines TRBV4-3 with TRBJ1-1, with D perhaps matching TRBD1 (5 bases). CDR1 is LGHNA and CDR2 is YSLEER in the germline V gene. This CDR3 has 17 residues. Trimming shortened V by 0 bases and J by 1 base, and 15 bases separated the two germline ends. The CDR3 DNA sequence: TGCGCCAGCAGCCAAGATCCTTCGGCAGGGAAGAACACTGAAGCTTTCTTT. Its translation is CASSQDPSAGKNTEAFF.

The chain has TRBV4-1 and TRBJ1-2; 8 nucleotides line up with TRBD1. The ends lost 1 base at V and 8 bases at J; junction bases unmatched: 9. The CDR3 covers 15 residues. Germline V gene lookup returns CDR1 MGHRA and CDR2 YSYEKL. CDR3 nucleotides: TGCGCCAGCAGCCAAGTACCCCCGGACAGGGCGGGCTACACCTTC. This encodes CASSQVPPDRAGYTF.

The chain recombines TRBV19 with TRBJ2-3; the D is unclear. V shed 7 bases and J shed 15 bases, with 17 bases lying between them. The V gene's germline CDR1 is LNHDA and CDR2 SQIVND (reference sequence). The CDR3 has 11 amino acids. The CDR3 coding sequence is TGTGCCAGTAACAGCCTCACCCGACAATATTTT. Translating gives CASNSLTRQYF.

As DNA, the CDR3 is TGTGCCAGCAGCTTGGGTCTATTGAACACTGAAGCTTTCTTT. It is translated as CASSLGLLNTEAFF. The V and J genes are TRBV5-4 and TRBJ1-1; no clear D. Germline CDR1 is SGHNT and CDR2 is YYREEE (reference sequence). CDR3 size: 14 residues. V was trimmed by 0 bases and J by 0 bases, leaving 6 bases between them.

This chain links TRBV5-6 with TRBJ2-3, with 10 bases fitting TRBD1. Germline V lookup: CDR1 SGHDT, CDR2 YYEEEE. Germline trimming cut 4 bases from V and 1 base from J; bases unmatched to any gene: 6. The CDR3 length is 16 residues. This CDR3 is CASSHRTGGRTDTQYF. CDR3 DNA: TGTGCCAGCAGCCACCGGACAGGGGGACGCACAGATACGCAGTATTTT. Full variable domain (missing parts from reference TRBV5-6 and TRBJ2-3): DAGVTQSPTHLIKTRGQQVTLRCSPKSGHDTVSWYQQALGQGPQFIFQYYEEEERQRGNFPDRFSGHQFPNYSSELNVNALLLGDSALYLCASSHRTGGRTDTQYFGPGTRLTVL.

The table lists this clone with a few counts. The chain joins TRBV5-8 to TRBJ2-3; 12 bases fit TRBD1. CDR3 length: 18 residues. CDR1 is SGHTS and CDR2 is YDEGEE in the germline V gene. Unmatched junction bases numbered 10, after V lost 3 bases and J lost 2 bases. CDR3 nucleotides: TGTGCCAGCAGCTCCGGGACAGGGGGCTCATCGTTCACAGATACGCAGTATTTT. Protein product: CASSSGTGGSSFTDTQYF. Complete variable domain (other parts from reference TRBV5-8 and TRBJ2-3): EAGVTQSPTHLIKTRGQQATLRCSPISGHTSVYWYQQALGLGLQFLLWYDEGEERNRGNFPPRFSGRQFPNYSSELNVNALELEDSALYLCASSSGTGGSSFTDTQYFGPGTRLTVL.

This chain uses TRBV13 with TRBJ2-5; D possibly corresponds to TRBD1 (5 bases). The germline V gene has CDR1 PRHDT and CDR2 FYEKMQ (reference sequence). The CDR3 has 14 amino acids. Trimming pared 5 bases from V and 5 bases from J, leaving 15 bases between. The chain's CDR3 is CASSLRALGETQYF. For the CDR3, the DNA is TGTGCCAGCAGCCTCAGGGCCCTGGGGGAGACCCAGTACTTC.

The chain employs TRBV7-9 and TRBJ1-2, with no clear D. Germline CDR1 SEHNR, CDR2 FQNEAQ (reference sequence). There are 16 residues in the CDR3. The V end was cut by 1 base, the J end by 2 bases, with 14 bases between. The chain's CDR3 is CASSLDAHRENYGYTF. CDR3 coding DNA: TGTGCCAGCAGCTTAGATGCCCACAGAGAAAACTATGGCTACACCTTC. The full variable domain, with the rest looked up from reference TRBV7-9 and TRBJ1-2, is DTGVSQNPRHKITKRGQNVTFRCDPISEHNRLYWYRQTLGQGPEFLTYFQNEAQLEKSRLLSDRFSAERPKGSFSTLEIQRTEQGDSAMYLCASSLDAHRENYGYTFGSGTRLTVV.

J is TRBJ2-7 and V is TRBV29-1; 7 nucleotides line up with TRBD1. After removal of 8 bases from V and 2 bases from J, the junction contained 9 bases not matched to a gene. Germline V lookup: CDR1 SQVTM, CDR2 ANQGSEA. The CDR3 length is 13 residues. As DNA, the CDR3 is TGCAGCTATTTGACAGGGAATACCTACGAGCAGTACTTC. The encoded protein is CSYLTGNTYEQYF.

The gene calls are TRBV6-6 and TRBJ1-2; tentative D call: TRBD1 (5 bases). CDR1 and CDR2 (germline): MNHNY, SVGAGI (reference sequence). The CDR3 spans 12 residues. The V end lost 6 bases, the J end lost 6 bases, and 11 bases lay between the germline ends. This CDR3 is CASSGGYDGYTF. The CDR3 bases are TGTGCCAGCAGCGGGGGTTACGATGGCTACACCTTC.

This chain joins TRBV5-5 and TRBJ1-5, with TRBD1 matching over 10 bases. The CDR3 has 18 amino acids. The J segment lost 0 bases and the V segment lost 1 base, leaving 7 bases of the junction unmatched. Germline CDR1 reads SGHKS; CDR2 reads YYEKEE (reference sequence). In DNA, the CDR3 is TGTGCCAGCAGCTTGCTGGGACAGGGGATTGATAGCAATCAGCCCCAGCATTTT. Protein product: CASSLLGQGIDSNQPQHF.

CDR3 loop: CASSQEFGVTEAFF. The CDR3 coding sequence is TGTGCCAGCAGCCAAGAATTCGGGGTTACTGAAGCTTTCTTT. V gene TRBV4-2 combines with J gene TRBJ1-1; D remains ambiguous. This CDR3 has 14 amino acids. CDR1 and CDR2 (germline): LGHNA, YNFKEQ. V was cut by 0 bases and J by 5 bases, with 10 bases left in between.

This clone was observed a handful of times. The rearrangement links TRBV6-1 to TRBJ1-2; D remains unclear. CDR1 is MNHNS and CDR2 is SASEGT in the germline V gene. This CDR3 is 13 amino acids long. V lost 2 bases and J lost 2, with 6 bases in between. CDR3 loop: CASSELANYGYTF. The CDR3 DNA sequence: TGTGCCAGCAGTGAATTGGCAAACTATGGCTACACCTTC.

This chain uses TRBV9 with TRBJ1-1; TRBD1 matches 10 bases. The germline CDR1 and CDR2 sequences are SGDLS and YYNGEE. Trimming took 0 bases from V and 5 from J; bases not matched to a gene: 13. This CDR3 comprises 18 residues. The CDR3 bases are TGTGCCAGCAGCGTAGATCCGATGGGGACAGGGGTAGGAACTGAAGCTTTCTTT. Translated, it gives CASSVDPMGTGVGTEAFF. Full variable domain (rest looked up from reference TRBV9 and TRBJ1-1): DSGVTQTPKHLITATGQRVTLRCSPRSGDLSVYWYQQSLDQGLQFLIQYYNGEERAKGNILERFSAQQFPDLHSELNLSSLELGDSALYFCASSVDPMGTGVGTEAFFGQGTRLTVV.

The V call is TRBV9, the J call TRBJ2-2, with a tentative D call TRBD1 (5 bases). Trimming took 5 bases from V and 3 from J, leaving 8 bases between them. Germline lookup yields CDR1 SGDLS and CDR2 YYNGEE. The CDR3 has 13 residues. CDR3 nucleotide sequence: TGTGCCAGCAGAGGGGTAGACACCGGGGAGCTGTTTTTT. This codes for CASRGVDTGELFF.

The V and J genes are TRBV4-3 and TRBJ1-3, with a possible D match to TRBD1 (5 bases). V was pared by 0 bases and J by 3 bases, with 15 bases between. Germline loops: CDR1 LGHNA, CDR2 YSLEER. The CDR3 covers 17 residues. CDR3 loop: CASSQDQRGGVGNTIYF. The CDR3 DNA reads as TGCGCCAGCAGCCAAGATCAGCGGGGGGGTGTTGGAAACACCATATATTTT.

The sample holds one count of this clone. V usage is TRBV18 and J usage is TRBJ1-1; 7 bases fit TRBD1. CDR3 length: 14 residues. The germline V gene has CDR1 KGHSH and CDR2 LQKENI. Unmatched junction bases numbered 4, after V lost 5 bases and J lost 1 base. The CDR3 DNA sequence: TGTGCCAGCTCAAAGACAGGGAAGAACACTGAAGCTTTCTTT. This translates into CASSKTGKNTEAFF.

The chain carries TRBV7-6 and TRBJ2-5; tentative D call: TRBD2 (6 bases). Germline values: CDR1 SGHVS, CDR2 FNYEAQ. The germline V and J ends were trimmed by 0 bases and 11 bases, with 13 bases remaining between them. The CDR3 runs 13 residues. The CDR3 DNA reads TGTGCCAGCAGCTTAGCAGTTCTAGCGCTGCAGTACTTC. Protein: CASSLAVLALQYF. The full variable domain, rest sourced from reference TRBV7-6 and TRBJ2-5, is GAGVSQSPRYKVTKRGQDVALRCDPISGHVSLYWYRQALGQGPEFLTYFNYEAQQDKSGLPNDRFSAERPEGSISTLTIQRTEQRDSAMYRCASSLAVLALQYFGPGTRLLVL.

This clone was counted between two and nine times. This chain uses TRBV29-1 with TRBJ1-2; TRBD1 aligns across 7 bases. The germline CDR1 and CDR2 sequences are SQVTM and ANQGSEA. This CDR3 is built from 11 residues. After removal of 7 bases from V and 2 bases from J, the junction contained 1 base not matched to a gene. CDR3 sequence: CSGRGNYGYTF. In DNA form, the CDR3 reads TGCAGCGGCAGGGGGAACTATGGCTACACCTTC.

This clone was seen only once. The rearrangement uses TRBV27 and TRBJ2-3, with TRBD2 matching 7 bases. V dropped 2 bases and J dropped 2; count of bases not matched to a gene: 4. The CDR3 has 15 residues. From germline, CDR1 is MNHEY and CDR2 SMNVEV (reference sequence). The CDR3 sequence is CASSLKRGYTDTQYF. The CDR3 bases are TGTGCCAGCAGTTTAAAGCGGGGATACACAGATACGCAGTATTTT.

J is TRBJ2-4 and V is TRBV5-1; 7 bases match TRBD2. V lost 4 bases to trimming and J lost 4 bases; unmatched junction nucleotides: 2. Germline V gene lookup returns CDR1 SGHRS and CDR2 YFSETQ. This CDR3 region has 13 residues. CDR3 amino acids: CASSPGLKNIQYF. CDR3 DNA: TGCGCCAGCAGCCCGGGACTAAAAAACATTCAGTACTTC. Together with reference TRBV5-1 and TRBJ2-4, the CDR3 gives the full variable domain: KAGVTQTPRYLIKTRGQQVTLSCSPISGHRSVSWYQQTPGQGLQFLFEYFSETQRNKGNFPGRFSGRQFSNSRSEMNVSTLELGDSALYLCASSPGLKNIQYFGAGTRLSVL.

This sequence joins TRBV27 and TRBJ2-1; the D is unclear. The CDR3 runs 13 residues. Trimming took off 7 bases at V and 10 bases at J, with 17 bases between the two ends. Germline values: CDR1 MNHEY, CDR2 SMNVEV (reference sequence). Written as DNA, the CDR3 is TGTGCCAGCACCCCCGGGTCCTTCAACGAGCAGTTCTTC. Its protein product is CASTPGSFNEQFF.

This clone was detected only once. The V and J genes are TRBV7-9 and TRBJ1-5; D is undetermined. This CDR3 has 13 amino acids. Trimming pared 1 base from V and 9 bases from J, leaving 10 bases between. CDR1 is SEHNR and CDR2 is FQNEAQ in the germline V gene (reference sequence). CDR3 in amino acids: CASSLGGGRPQHF. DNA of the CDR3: TGTGCCAGCAGCTTAGGGGGAGGAAGGCCCCAGCATTTT.

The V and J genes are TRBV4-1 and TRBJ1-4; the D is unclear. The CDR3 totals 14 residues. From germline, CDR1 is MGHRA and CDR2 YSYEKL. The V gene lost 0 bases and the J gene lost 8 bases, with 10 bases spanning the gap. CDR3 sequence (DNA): TGCGCCAGCAGCCAAGATCCCCGGGTGGAAAAACTGTTTTTT. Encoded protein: CASSQDPRVEKLFF.

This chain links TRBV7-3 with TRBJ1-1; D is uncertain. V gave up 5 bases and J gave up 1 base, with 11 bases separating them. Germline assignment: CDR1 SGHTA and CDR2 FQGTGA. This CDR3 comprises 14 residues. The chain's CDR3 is CASSPNTRNTEAFF. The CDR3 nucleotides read TGTGCCAGCAGCCCCAACACTAGGAACACTGAAGCTTTCTTT.

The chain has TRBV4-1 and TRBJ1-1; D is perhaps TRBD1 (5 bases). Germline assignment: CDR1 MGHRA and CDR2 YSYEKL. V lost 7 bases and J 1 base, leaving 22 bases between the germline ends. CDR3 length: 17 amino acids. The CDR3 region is CASKSPSQQGPNTEAFF. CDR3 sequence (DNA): TGCGCCAGCAAATCACCCTCTCAGCAGGGCCCGAACACTGAAGCTTTCTTT.

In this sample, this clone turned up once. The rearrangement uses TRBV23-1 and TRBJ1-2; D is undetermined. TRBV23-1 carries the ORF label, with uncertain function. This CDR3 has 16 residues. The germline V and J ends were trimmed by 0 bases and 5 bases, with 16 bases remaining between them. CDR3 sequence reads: CASSQSGGEGFYGYTF. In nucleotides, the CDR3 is TGCGCCAGCAGTCAATCGGGCGGGGAGGGATTTTATGGCTACACCTTC.

The DNA for the CDR3 is TGCGCCAGCAGCTCACAGGGGGCCCAAGAGACCCAGTACTTC. Translating gives CASSSQGAQETQYF. The V gene is TRBV5-1, the J gene TRBJ2-5, with TRBD1 identical over 9 bases. This CDR3 comprises 14 residues. Per the germline V gene, CDR1 is SGHRS and CDR2 is YFSETQ. Trimming took 3 bases from V and 1 from J; bases not matched to a gene: 1.

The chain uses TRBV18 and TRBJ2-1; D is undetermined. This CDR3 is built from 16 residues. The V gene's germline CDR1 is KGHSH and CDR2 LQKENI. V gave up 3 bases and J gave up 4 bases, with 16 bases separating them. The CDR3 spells CASSPPRRGGYNEQFF. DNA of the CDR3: TGTGCCAGCTCACCTCCCCGACGAGGCGGTTACAATGAGCAGTTCTTC.